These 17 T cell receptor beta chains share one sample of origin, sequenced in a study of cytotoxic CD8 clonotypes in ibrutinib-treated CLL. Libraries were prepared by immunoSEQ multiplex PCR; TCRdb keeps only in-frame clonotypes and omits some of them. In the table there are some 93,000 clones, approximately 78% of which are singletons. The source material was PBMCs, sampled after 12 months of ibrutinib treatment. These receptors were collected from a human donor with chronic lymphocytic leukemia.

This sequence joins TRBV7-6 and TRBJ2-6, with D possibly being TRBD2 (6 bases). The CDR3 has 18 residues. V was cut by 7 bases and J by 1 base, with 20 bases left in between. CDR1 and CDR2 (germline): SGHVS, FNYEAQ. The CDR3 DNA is TGTGCCAGCACCCCCCGGCAGGGAGGAGGATCTGGGGCCAACGTCCTGACTTTC. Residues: CASTPRQGGGSGANVLTF. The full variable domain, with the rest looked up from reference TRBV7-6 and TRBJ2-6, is GAGVSQSPRYKVTKRGQDVALRCDPISGHVSLYWYRQALGQGPEFLTYFNYEAQQDKSGLPNDRFSAERPEGSISTLTIQRTEQRDSAMYRCASTPRQGGGSGANVLTFGAGSRLTVL.

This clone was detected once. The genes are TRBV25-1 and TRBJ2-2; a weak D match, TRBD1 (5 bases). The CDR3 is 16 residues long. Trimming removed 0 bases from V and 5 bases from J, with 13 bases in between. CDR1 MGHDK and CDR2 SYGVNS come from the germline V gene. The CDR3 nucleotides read TGTGCCAGCAGTGAATATAGTTGGGCAGGGACCGGGGAGCTGTTTTTT. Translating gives CASSEYSWAGTGELFF.

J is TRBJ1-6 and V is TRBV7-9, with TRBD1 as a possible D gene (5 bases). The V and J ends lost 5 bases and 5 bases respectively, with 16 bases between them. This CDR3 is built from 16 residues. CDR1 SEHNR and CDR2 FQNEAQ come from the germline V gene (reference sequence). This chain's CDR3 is CASSHIRGGDNSPLHF. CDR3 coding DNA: TGTGCCAGCAGCCACATTCGAGGAGGGGATAATTCACCCCTCCACTTT.

DNA for the CDR3: TGTGCCAGCAGCCAAGTCAACGGTTCACCCCTCCACTTT. Protein sequence: CASSQVNGSPLHF. The chain combines TRBV14 with TRBJ1-6; D remains unclear. Deletions cut 1 base from V and 9 bases from J, with 7 bases between. This CDR3 has 13 amino acids. CDR1 and CDR2 from the germline V gene are SGHDN and FVKESK.

The CDR3 protein is CSAGTDVFGYTF. In DNA, the CDR3 is TGCAGCGCCGGGACGGACGTATTTGGCTACACCTTC. V gene TRBV29-1 combines with J gene TRBJ1-2; D is possibly TRBD1 (5 bases). Trimming removed 7 bases at V and 7 bases at J, with 16 bases between. The CDR3 has 12 amino acids. Germline loops: CDR1 SQVTM, CDR2 ANQGSEA.

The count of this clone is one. The CDR3 spells CASRKAGQYQPQHF. CDR3 sequence (DNA): TGTGCCAGCAGGAAAGCGGGGCAGTATCAGCCCCAGCATTTT. This chain links TRBV6-5 with TRBJ1-5; a possible D gene is TRBD1 (5 bases). In germline, CDR1 is MNHEY, CDR2 SVGAGI. The CDR3 spans 14 residues. The V and J ends lost 6 bases and 5 bases respectively, with 14 bases between them.

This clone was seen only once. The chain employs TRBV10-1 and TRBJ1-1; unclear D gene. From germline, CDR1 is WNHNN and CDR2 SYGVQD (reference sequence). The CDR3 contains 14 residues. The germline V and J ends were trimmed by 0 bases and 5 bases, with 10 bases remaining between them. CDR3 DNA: TGCGCCAGCAGTGAGTCAGTCTTGGGGACTGAAGCTTTCTTT. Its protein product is CASSESVLGTEAFF.

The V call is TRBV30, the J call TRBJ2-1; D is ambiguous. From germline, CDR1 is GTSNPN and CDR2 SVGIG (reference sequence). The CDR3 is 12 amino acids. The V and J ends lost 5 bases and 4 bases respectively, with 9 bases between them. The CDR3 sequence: CAWDQGYNEQFF. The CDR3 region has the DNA TGTGCCTGGGACCAAGGGTACAATGAGCAGTTCTTC. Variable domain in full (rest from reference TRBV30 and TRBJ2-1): SQTIHQWPATLVQPVGSPLSLECTVEGTSNPNLYWYRQAAGRGLQLLFYSVGIGQISSEVPQNLSASRPQDRQFILSSKKLLLSDSGFYLCAWDQGYNEQFFGPGTRLTVL.

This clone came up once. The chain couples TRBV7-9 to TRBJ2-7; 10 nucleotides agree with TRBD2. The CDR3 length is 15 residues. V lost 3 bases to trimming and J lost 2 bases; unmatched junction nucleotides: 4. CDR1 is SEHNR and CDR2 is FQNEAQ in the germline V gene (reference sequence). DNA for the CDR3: TGTGCCAGCAGCTTGGTAGCGGGGGGCACCTACGAGCAGTACTTC. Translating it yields CASSLVAGGTYEQYF.

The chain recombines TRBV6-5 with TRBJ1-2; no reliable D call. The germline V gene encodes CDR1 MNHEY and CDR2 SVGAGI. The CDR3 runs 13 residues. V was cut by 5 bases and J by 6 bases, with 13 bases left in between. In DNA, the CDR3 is TGTGCCAGCAGTGAAGGTCCGGGGAATGGCTACACCTTC. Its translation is CASSEGPGNGYTF.

The CDR3 nucleotides read TGTGCCTCGCTCCCTCCGAACACAGATACGCAGTATTTT. Translated, it gives CASLPPNTDTQYF. The genes are TRBV30 and TRBJ2-3; D unclear. V was pared by 7 bases and J by 2 bases, with 13 bases between. The CDR3 is made up of 13 amino acids. Germline CDR1 is GTSNPN and CDR2 is SVGIG (reference sequence).

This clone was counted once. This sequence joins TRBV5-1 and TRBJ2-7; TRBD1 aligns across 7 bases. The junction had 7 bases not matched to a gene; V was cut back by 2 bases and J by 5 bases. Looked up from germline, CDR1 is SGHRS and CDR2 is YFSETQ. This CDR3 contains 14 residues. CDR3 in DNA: TGCGCCAGCAGCTTAAGGGGGCAAGCCGACGAGCAGTACTTC. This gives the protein CASSLRGQADEQYF. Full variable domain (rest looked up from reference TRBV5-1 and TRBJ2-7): KAGVTQTPRYLIKTRGQQVTLSCSPISGHRSVSWYQQTPGQGLQFLFEYFSETQRNKGNFPGRFSGRQFSNSRSEMNVSTLELGDSALYLCASSLRGQADEQYFGPGTRLTVT.

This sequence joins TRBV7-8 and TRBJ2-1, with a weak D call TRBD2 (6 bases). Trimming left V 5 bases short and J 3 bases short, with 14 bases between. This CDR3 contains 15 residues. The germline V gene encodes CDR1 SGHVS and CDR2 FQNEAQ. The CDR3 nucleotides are TGTGCCAGCAGCCCCCGCGATAGCGGCTACAATGAGCAGTTCTTC. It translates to CASSPRDSGYNEQFF.

CDR3 loop: CASSLSCISYEQYF. CDR3 bases: TGTGCCAGCAGCTTAAGTTGTATTTCCTACGAGCAGTACTTC. J is TRBJ2-7 and V is TRBV7-3; the D is unclear. V was shortened by 1 base and J by 1 base, with 8 bases between the two germline ends. The CDR3 sequence is 14 residues long. The germline gives CDR1 SGHTA, CDR2 FQGTGA.

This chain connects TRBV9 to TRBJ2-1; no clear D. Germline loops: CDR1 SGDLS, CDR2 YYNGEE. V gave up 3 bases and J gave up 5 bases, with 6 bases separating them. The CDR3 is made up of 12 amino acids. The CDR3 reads CASSGSNNEQFF. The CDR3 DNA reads TGTGCCAGCAGCGGTTCAAACAATGAGCAGTTCTTC.

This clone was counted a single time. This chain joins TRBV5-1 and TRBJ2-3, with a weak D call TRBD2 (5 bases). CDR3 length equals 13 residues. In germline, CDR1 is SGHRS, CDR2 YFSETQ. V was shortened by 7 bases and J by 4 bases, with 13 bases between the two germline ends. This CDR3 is CASFEGPADTQYF. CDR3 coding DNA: TGCGCCAGCTTTGAGGGTCCTGCAGATACGCAGTATTTT.

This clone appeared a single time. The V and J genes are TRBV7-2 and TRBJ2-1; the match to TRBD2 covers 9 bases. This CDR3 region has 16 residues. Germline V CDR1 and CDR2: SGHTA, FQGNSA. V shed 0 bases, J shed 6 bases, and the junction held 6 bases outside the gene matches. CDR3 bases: TGTGCCAGCAGCTTAGCGTTGGCGGGGGGGACCAATGAGCAGTTCTTC. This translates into CASSLALAGGTNEQFF.